This T cell receptor beta chain appears in the sequencing data of a study of blood T cell repertoires in COVID-19. Study overall: COVID-19 samples, acute and convalescent, were from the United States, Italy and Spain. PBMCs, B-cell-depleted T cells, or T cells were the source of the cDNA or gDNA that made up the material.

The germline CDR1 and CDR2 sequences are LGHNA and YNFKEQ. J gave up 0 bases and V 2 bases, and 11 bases lay outside the gene matches. The CDR3 spans 18 residues. Here immunoSEQ multiplex PCR was the method, and the copy in TCRdb shows in-frame clones only, minus some. The sample includes about 180,000 clones, 80% to 90% of them seen just once. The rearrangement links TRBV4-2 to TRBJ2-3; the match to TRBD1 covers 7 bases. The sequence was collected from a man younger than 35 who had recovered from COVID-19. Sequencing was performed on peripheral blood. The CDR3 reads CASSQPPSTGASTDTQYF. CDR3 coding DNA: TGTGCCAGCAGCCAACCGCCGTCCACAGGGGCTAGCACAGATACGCAGTATTTT.